This TCR beta chain was recovered during a study of CD8+ T cells in alopecia areata. Turning to the study itself: Each of the treated patients was given oral tofacitinib, 5 to 10 mg twice daily, for moderate-to-severe alopecia areata. Study observations and caveats: Across lesional scalp, and particularly alopecia totalis/universalis, clonality surpassed that of normal scalp.

RNA extraction was followed by reverse transcription into cDNA, which acted as the sequencing template. The assay was immunoSEQ multiplex PCR, and TCRdb's table has in-frame clones only and misses some. The sample has approximately 54,000 clones, around 97% seen once. The length of the CDR3 is 13 residues. The germline V gene has CDR1 SNHLY and CDR2 FYNNEI. Trimming shortened V by 3 bases and J by 1 base, and 6 bases separated the two germline ends. This clone was seen only once. Antigen: not known. V is TRBV2 and J is TRBJ2-5; the D is unclear. Sequenced here: CD8+ T cells sorted from blood, sampled at week 0. The clonotype was recovered from a human donor with alopecia areata. CDR3 amino acids: CASSDEIQETQYF. In DNA form, the CDR3 reads TGTGCCAGCAGTGACGAAATCCAAGAGACCCAGTACTTC. The full variable domain, its missing parts supplied by reference TRBV2 and TRBJ2-5, is EPEVTQTPSHQVTQMGQEVILRCVPISNHLYFYWYRQILGQKVEFLVSFYNNEISEKSEIFDDQFSVERPDGSNFTLKIRSTKLEDSAMYFCASSDEIQETQYFGPGTRLLVL.